This TCR beta chain was recorded in a study of shared clonotypes between healthy human individuals. Study-level findings and limits: Exclusively blood specimens were collected; tissue repertoires likely differ.

The CDR3 spans 15 residues. CDR1 SGHRS and CDR2 YFSETQ come from the germline V gene. Trimming removed 0 bases from V and 4 bases from J, with 11 bases in between. A remark on this clone: Its specificity is not known.

This table comes from immunoSEQ multiplex PCR, and its TCRdb copy is limited to in-frame clones, with some not included. The sample has roughly 2,300,000 clones; approximately 90% are singletons. Sequenced sample: naive CD4+ T cells from PBMCs. Subset in this sample: CD45RA+ positively selected. The TCR comes from a man younger than 35 in good health. Some clones in this sample may be carry-over from other donors' samples. This sequence joins TRBV5-1 and TRBJ2-1, with TRBD2 as a possible D gene (6 bases). CDR3 loop: CASSLAGDRYNEQFF. The DNA for the CDR3 is TGCGCCAGCAGCTTGGCGGGGGATAGGTACAATGAGCAGTTCTTC.